Sequencing of this TCR beta chain was carried out in a study of T cells in Graves' hyperthyroidism and ophthalmopathy. Whole-study results and caveats: Through a model of 13 V-J features, ophthalmopathy was separated from stable hyperthyroidism.

Thyroid ultrasound and orbital computed tomography, with clinical symptoms and serum thyroxine and TRAb, informed diagnoses. This blood was taken when hyperthyroidism was first diagnosed, before any ophthalmopathy symptoms existed. The source of the PBMCs was over 8.5 ml of fresh peripheral blood. The V and J ends lost 5 bases and 2 bases respectively, with 17 bases between them. The CDR3 sequence is 16 residues long. In germline, CDR1 is SGHAT, CDR2 FQNNGV. Concerning this clonotype: The antigen is undetermined.

The source material, RNA transcripts, was used to amplify TCR beta CDR3 regions. During a first-round RT-PCR of the TCR CDR3, the HTBI primer set was used. TCRdb recomputed calls from the multiplex PCR reads with MiXCR, one row per CDR3 protein. Altogether around 250,000 distinct CDR3 sequences are present, roughly 15% being singletons, with the ten largest covering about an eighth. This clonotype was sampled from a woman aged 40 to 50 with Graves' hyperthyroidism that later progressed to Graves' ophthalmopathy. V gene TRBV11-2 combines with J gene TRBJ2-3; the D call may be TRBD1 or TRBD2 (5 bases each). Sequences were obtained from blood. The CDR3 region has the DNA TGTGCCAGCAGCCCTCGGGACCTTCCCAACACAGATACGCAGTATTTT. It encodes CASSPRDLPNTDTQYF. The variable domain in full, with the rest retrieved from reference TRBV11-2 and TRBJ2-3, is EAGVAQSPRYKIIEKRQSVAFWCNPISGHATLYWYQQILGQGPKLLIQFQNNGVVDDSQLPKDRFSAERLKGVDSTLKIQPAKLEDSAVYLCASSPRDLPNTDTQYFGPGTRLTVL.